The T cell receptor beta chain described here comes from a study of blood T cell repertoires in COVID-19. Overall study context: Samples of COVID-19 (acute and convalescent) were obtained from the United States, Italy and Spain.

The CDR3 contains 14 residues. V lost 4 bases to trimming and J lost 6 bases, with 10 bases between them. Germline CDR1 is SEHNR and CDR2 is FQNEAQ (reference sequence). Per the authors' pipeline: Amplifying reference gene primers gave estimates of nucleated cell counts. Assay: immunoSEQ multiplex PCR; the TCRdb copy retains only in-frame clones and omits some. The V and J calls and clone size were taken over from that table, and D and trimming were inferred from the DNA. The repertoire includes about 85,000 clones, roughly 82% of them detected once, and about 1.2% sits in the top ten. Sequenced sample: peripheral blood. This clonotype originated in a woman of 80 years or more with acute or convalescent COVID-19. V gene TRBV7-9 combines with J gene TRBJ1-6; perhaps TRBD1 as D (6 bases). The CDR3 DNA follows: TGTGCCAGCAGCTCTGGACAGTTTAATTCACCCCTCCACTTT. This gives the protein CASSSGQFNSPLHF.